Listed here are 8 T cell receptor beta chains from one sample, sequenced in a study of blood T cell repertoires in COVID-19. The repertoire was sequenced with immunoSEQ multiplex PCR; TCRdb's copy has only in-frame clones and lacks some. The data hold about 90,000 clones, with about three quarters observed a single time. Material: peripheral blood. Source of these receptors: a man aged 70-80 years with acute or convalescent COVID-19.

This clone was seen only once. The chain employs TRBV5-6 and TRBJ2-1, with 10 bases matching TRBD2. The CDR3 spans 14 residues. Germline loops: CDR1 SGHDT, CDR2 YYEEEE. The V and J ends lost 4 bases and 5 bases, in that order; junction bases with no gene match: 3. This CDR3 is CASSPGTSDNEQFF. The DNA of the CDR3 is TGTGCCAGCAGCCCCGGGACTAGCGACAATGAGCAGTTCTTC. The whole variable domain, filled in from reference TRBV5-6 and TRBJ2-1, reads DAGVTQSPTHLIKTRGQQVTLRCSPKSGHDTVSWYQQALGQGPQFIFQYYEEEERQRGNFPDRFSGHQFPNYSSELNVNALLLGDSALYLCASSPGTSDNEQFFGPGTRLTVL.

Note on this clone: Other DNA sequences from this sample encode an identical CDR3 as well. V usage is TRBV6-5 and J usage is TRBJ1-2, with a weak D call TRBD1 (5 bases). CDR1 is MNHEY, CDR2 SVGAGI, per germline. The CDR3 consists of 13 residues. Trimming cost V 3 bases and J 6 bases, with 11 bases left between them. In DNA, the CDR3 is TGTGCCAGCAGTTATAGGGCAGGGAATGGCTACACCTTC. Protein: CASSYRAGNGYTF.

The chain uses TRBV5-1 and TRBJ2-5; 7 bases map to TRBD1. V was clipped by 1 base and J by 5 bases; unmatched bases: 2. Germline values: CDR1 SGHRS, CDR2 YFSETQ. CDR3 size: 13 residues. Here the CDR3 reads CASSLMTGETQYF. The CDR3 nucleotides are TGCGCCAGCAGCTTGATGACAGGGGAGACCCAGTACTTC.

J is TRBJ2-2 and V is TRBV10-1, with a possible D match to TRBD1 (6 bases). Between the trimmed V and J ends, which lost 4 bases and 6 bases, there was a span of 15 bases. The CDR3 has 15 amino acids. Germline CDR1 and CDR2: WNHNN and SYGVQD (reference sequence). The CDR3 loop reads CASSVGAFGAGELFF. The CDR3, as DNA: TGCGCCAGCAGTGTGGGGGCTTTTGGGGCCGGGGAGCTGTTTTTT.

V usage is TRBV6-5 and J usage is TRBJ1-2; maybe TRBD1 (5 bases). The CDR3 is 13 amino acids. CDR1 and CDR2 from the germline V gene are MNHEY and SVGAGI. Between the trimmed V and J ends, which lost 5 bases and 5 bases, there was a span of 12 bases. The CDR3 protein is CASSPRQLYGYTF. In DNA form, the CDR3 reads TGTGCCAGCAGTCCAAGACAGTTGTATGGCTACACCTTC.

CDR3 sequence: CASITGPNTEAFF. CDR3 in DNA: TGTGCCAGCATTACAGGGCCCAACACTGAAGCTTTCTTT. The chain has TRBV2 and TRBJ1-1; D is perhaps TRBD1 (6 bases). V was cut by 7 bases and J by 2 bases, with 11 bases left in between. Germline CDR1 SNHLY, CDR2 FYNNEI. This CDR3 has 13 residues.

This chain uses TRBV5-4 with TRBJ2-5; 9 bases map to TRBD1. CDR1 SGHNT and CDR2 YYREEE come from the germline V gene (reference sequence). This CDR3 spans 16 amino acids. The V and J ends lost 4 bases and 8 bases, in that order; junction bases with no gene match: 15. The CDR3 is CASSPSRGTGRITQYF. The CDR3 DNA follows: TGTGCCAGCAGCCCGTCACGGGGGACAGGGAGGATAACCCAGTACTTC.

Worth noting for this clone: Other DNA variants within this sample encode the same CDR3. The chain links TRBV6-5 to TRBJ1-5, with no clear D. The V end lost 5 bases, the J end lost 3 bases, and 8 bases lay between the germline ends. Germline CDR1 MNHEY, CDR2 SVGAGI. The CDR3 totals 13 residues. The CDR3 DNA sequence: TGTGCCAGCAGTCCAGGCTACAATCAGCCCCAGCATTTT. Protein sequence: CASSPGYNQPQHF.